This T cell receptor (beta chain) emerged from a study of regulatory T cells in long-lasting Graves disease. General study results and limits: Among the persistent patients, approximately 2,900 public clonotypes were shared, more than the 950 to 1,000 shared among new patients. Among samples with persistent disease, TRBV28, TRBJ1-2 and TRBJ2-5 were favored.

Both iRepertoire HTBI primers and Arm-PCR of CDR3 regions were used to build the TCR beta libraries. In TCRdb, the multiplex PCR reads were re-called with MiXCR into one record per CDR3 protein. The table includes roughly 430,000 distinct CDR3 sequences, 20% to 25% detected once. Germline V lookup: CDR1 GTSNPN, CDR2 SVGIG (reference sequence). CDR3 length: 17 residues. After removal of 3 bases from V and 3 bases from J, the junction contained 11 bases not matched to a gene. The time point denotes: persistent/refractory GD, antithyroid drugs over 5 years with positive TRAb. Construction of the TCR library relied on RNA isolated from PBMCs. By American Thyroid Association guidelines, Graves' disease was diagnosed in the cohort. With regard to this clonotype: Its specificity is unknown.

This chain links TRBV30 with TRBJ1-1, with 12 bases identical to TRBD1. Here the sequenced sample was peripheral blood mononuclear cells (PBMCs), taken when the disease was refractory, from a patient treated with antithyroid drugs. This TCR was sampled from a female donor with Graves disease. In DNA form, the CDR3 reads TGTGCCTGGAGGACCCGGGACAGGGGGCGCGGATACACTGAAGCTTTCTTT. Amino acids: CAWRTRDRGRGYTEAFF.